The 31 T cell receptor beta chains in this list originate from one sample, sequenced in a study of response to subunit inactivated influenza vaccine (dated by TCRdb to the late 2010s). Libraries were made using RT-PCR. The sequencing machine was an Illumina HiSeq 2500. The public reads were run again by TCRdb, first through fastp at Q25 and then through MiXCR, and only productive beta chains were kept. Rows with one shared CDR3 protein collapse into an entry with the most common genes and DNA. The table for this sample lists approximately 730,000 distinct CDR3 sequences; about 15% of them were counted only once. The ten largest clones represent 6.5% to 8.5% of the sample. The sample in question was PBMCs from blood, obtained less than 15 days before vaccination. The receptors originated from a middle-aged man who received an inactivated influenza vaccine. Donor details come from another sample of the same person, matched by shared clones.

This clonotype was detected many times. This rearrangement joins TRBV12-3 or TRBV12-4 to TRBJ2-7, with D hard to call. V was shortened by 4 bases and J by 3 bases, with 4 bases between the two germline ends. The CDR3 is 11 amino acids. In nucleotides, the CDR3 is TGTGCCAGCAGTTCCATCTACGAGCAGTACTTC. Encoded protein: CASSSIYEQYF.

The J gene is TRBJ1-2, the V gene TRBV12-3 or TRBV12-4; D is possibly TRBD1 (5 bases). V shed 9 bases and J shed 8 bases, with 19 bases lying between them. The CDR3 runs to 13 residues. The chain's CDR3 is CASQDRDARGYTF. CDR3 nucleotide sequence: TGTGCCAGTCAGGATCGGGACGCTAGGGGCTACACCTTC.

The chain joins TRBV12-3 or TRBV12-4 to TRBJ2-7, with 8 positions matching TRBD1. The CDR3 spans 16 residues. The trim removed 5 bases at V and 2 bases at J, leaving 11 bases unmatched. The CDR3 protein is CASSASTGAIPYEQYF. CDR3 sequence (DNA): TGTGCCAGCAGTGCATCGACAGGGGCCATTCCCTACGAGCAGTACTTC.

The J gene is TRBJ2-7, the V gene TRBV30; TRBD2 aligns across 11 bases. Germline V lookup: CDR1 GTSNPN, CDR2 SVGIG (reference sequence). V lost 2 bases to trimming and J lost 6 bases; unmatched junction nucleotides: 3. The CDR3 has 13 amino acids. The CDR3, as DNA: TGTGCCTGGAGTATTCTAGCGGGAGGCGAGCAGTACTTC. This codes for CAWSILAGGEQYF.

The chain carries TRBV5-1 and TRBJ1-2; D unresolved. The CDR3 runs 15 residues. V lost 5 bases and J 4 bases, leaving 18 bases between the germline ends. The germline gives CDR1 SGHRS, CDR2 YFSETQ. The CDR3 bases are TGCGCCAGCAGGCGTACGGGAGAGGCAACCTATGGCTACACCTTC. It encodes CASRRTGEATYGYTF.

The chain uses TRBV5-5 and TRBJ2-3; 7 nucleotides line up with TRBD1. The CDR3 has 13 residues. Germline CDR1 SGHKS, CDR2 YYEKEE (reference sequence). Trimming took 1 base from V and 5 from J; bases not matched to a gene: 1. The CDR3 coding sequence is TGTGCCAGCAGCTTGAACAGGGGAGATACGCAGTATTTT. Translation gives CASSLNRGDTQYF.

This clonotype was found a few times. DNA of the CDR3: TGTGCCAGCAGCTTATTCACTAGCGGGGGGCAACAAGAGACCCAGTACTTC. The encoded protein is CASSLFTSGGQQETQYF. The V gene is TRBV7-2, the J gene TRBJ2-5, with 12 nucleotides matching TRBD2. J lost 2 bases, V lost 2 bases, and 6 bases had no gene match. The CDR3 runs to 17 residues. Per germline, CDR1 SGHTA and CDR2 FQGNSA.

The rearrangement uses TRBV3-1 and TRBJ1-1, with a weak D call TRBD1 (6 bases). Trimming removed 6 bases at V and 2 bases at J, with 13 bases between. There are 14 residues in the CDR3. Germline lookup yields CDR1 LGHDT and CDR2 YNNKEL (reference sequence). Here the CDR3 reads CASRATGGNTEAFF. The CDR3 DNA sequence: TGTGCCAGCAGGGCGACAGGCGGTAACACTGAAGCTTTCTTT.

This clonotype was counted ten times or more. V usage is TRBV9 and J usage is TRBJ2-1, with 10 nucleotides matching TRBD2. Germline values: CDR1 SGDLS, CDR2 YYNGEE. With V trimmed by 0 bases and J by 4 bases, 1 base remained unmatched. The CDR3 extends over 15 amino acids. The CDR3 sequence: CASSVVAGGYNEQFF. The CDR3 DNA reads as TGTGCCAGCAGCGTAGTAGCGGGGGGTTACAATGAGCAGTTCTTC.

V and J are TRBV4-1 and TRBJ1-1; maybe TRBD1 (5 bases). Trimming removed 0 bases from V and 0 bases from J, with 8 bases in between. CDR1 MGHRA and CDR2 YSYEKL come from the germline V gene. This CDR3 spans 15 amino acids. In DNA, the CDR3 is TGCGCCAGCAGCCAAGAGACAGTCTTGAACACTGAAGCTTTCTTT. The encoded protein is CASSQETVLNTEAFF.

This clonotype was detected once. This chain links TRBV30 with TRBJ2-5; weak D call: TRBD2 (5 bases). This CDR3 has 14 amino acids. CDR1 is GTSNPN, CDR2 SVGIG, per germline (reference sequence). Trimming left V 0 bases short and J 0 bases short, with 8 bases between. CDR3 DNA: TGTGCCTGGAGTGTACTCGGGAACCAAGAGACCCAGTACTTC. Protein sequence: CAWSVLGNQETQYF. The variable domain in full, with the rest retrieved from reference TRBV30 and TRBJ2-5, is SQTIHQWPATLVQPVGSPLSLECTVEGTSNPNLYWYRQAAGRGLQLLFYSVGIGQISSEVPQNLSASRPQDRQFILSSKKLLLSDSGFYLCAWSVLGNQETQYFGPGTRLLVL.

The chain links TRBV9 to TRBJ2-7; TRBD1 matches 11 bases. Germline trimming cut 4 bases from V and 0 bases from J; bases unmatched to any gene: 6. The CDR3 runs to 16 residues. Germline V gene data show CDR1 as SGDLS and CDR2 as YYNGEE. DNA for the CDR3: TGTGCCAGCAGCCTTGGACAGGGGGCCGCCTCCTACGAGCAGTACTTC. Translated: CASSLGQGAASYEQYF.

This clonotype was seen more than once but under ten times. The rearrangement links TRBV7-2 to TRBJ1-3; D gene ambiguous. Per the germline V gene, CDR1 is SGHTA and CDR2 is FQGNSA. The ends were cut back, 0 bases at V and 0 bases at J, with 18 bases in the middle. This CDR3 has 19 amino acids. CDR3 bases: TGTGCCAGCAGCTTAGCGGCGACAAGCTCCGTTAGCTCTGGAAACACCATATATTTT. This sequence encodes CASSLAATSSVSSGNTIYF.

The J gene is TRBJ2-1, the V gene TRBV4-3, with 8 bases that match TRBD2. The V segment lost 3 bases and the J segment 10 bases; nucleotides outside the gene matches: 5. The CDR3 consists of 13 residues. CDR1 and CDR2 from the germline V gene are LGHNA and YSLEER. The CDR3: CASSQTGTREQFF. The CDR3 DNA reads TGCGCCAGCAGCCAGACCGGGACTAGGGAGCAGTTCTTC.

This clonotype was detected a few times. The V and J genes are TRBV14 and TRBJ2-7, with TRBD1 matching over 8 bases. Germline V gene data show CDR1 as SGHDN and CDR2 as FVKESK. Trimming cost V 4 bases and J 3 bases; bases outside gene matches: 8. The CDR3 length is 15 residues. The CDR3 DNA sequence: TGTGCCAGCAGCCTACGGACAGGGTTCATCTACGAGCAGTACTTC. Protein: CASSLRTGFIYEQYF.

V is TRBV24-1 and J is TRBJ1-2; 9 bases fit TRBD1. The CDR3 is 14 amino acids. Germline V gene data show CDR1 as KGHDR and CDR2 as SFDVKD. V shed 8 bases, J shed 6 bases, and the junction held 9 bases outside the gene matches. Here the CDR3 reads CATKPTGGENGYTF. The CDR3 bases are TGTGCCACCAAACCGACAGGGGGAGAGAATGGCTACACCTTC.

This chain uses TRBV20-1 with TRBJ2-2; TRBD1 matches at 8 bases. Trimming at V came to 6 bases and at J to 4 bases, leaving 10 bases not matched to a gene. The CDR3 runs 15 residues. The germline V gene encodes CDR1 DFQATT and CDR2 SNEGSKA (reference sequence). The CDR3 coding sequence is TGCAGTGCCGATATGCAGGGGGCTCTCACCGGGGAGCTGTTTTTT. Encoded protein: CSADMQGALTGELFF.

This clonotype was found a few times. The rearrangement links TRBV7-2 to TRBJ2-1, with 11 bases lining up with TRBD2. CDR3 length equals 17 residues. Germline trimming cut 0 bases from V and 4 bases from J; bases unmatched to any gene: 5. Germline V gene lookup returns CDR1 SGHTA and CDR2 FQGNSA. CDR3 amino acids: CASSLATLAGGYNEQFF. Written as DNA, the CDR3 is TGTGCCAGCAGCTTAGCGACCCTAGCGGGGGGTTACAATGAGCAGTTCTTC.

The chain joins TRBV11-1 to TRBJ2-7; TRBD2 aligns across 10 bases. Losses at the gene ends were 1 base for V and 3 bases for J; bases not matched to a gene: 6. Looked up from germline, CDR1 is SGHAT and CDR2 is FQDESV (reference sequence). This CDR3 contains 16 residues. DNA of the CDR3: TGTGCCAGCAGCTTAGACGAGGGACTAGCGAACTACGAGCAGTACTTC. Translation: CASSLDEGLANYEQYF.

This clonotype appeared a few times. J is TRBJ2-5 and V is TRBV20-1; D may be TRBD1 or TRBD2 (5 bases each). Trimming shortened V by 6 bases and J by 2 bases, and 19 bases separated the two germline ends. Looked up from germline, CDR1 is DFQATT and CDR2 is SNEGSKA (reference sequence). The CDR3 has 15 residues. This chain's CDR3 is CSATRRDGTQETQYF. In DNA form, the CDR3 reads TGCAGTGCCACGCGCCGGGACGGTACACAAGAGACCCAGTACTTC.

This clonotype was detected a few times. CDR3 amino acids: CSAGKTANTEAFF. The CDR3 nucleotides read TGCAGTGCTGGAAAAACAGCAAACACTGAAGCTTTCTTT. The chain couples TRBV20-1 to TRBJ1-1; unclear D gene. The germline gives CDR1 DFQATT, CDR2 SNEGSKA (reference sequence). V was pared by 5 bases and J by 2 bases, with 12 bases between. The CDR3 spans 13 residues.

In nucleotides, the CDR3 is TGTGCCAGCAGCCGGGAACGGATGGGCAAGGGTTACAATGAGCAGTTCTTC. It specifies CASSRERMGKGYNEQFF. The gene calls are TRBV14 and TRBJ2-1; D is ambiguous. The CDR3 runs 17 residues. Per germline, CDR1 SGHDN and CDR2 FVKESK. Trimming took 4 bases from V and 4 from J, leaving 20 bases between them. The whole variable domain, filled in from reference TRBV14 and TRBJ2-1, reads EAGVTQFPSHSVIEKGQTVTLRCDPISGHDNLYWYRRVMGKEIKFLLHFVKESKQDESGMPNNRFLAERTGGTYSTLKVQPAELEDSGVYFCASSRERMGKGYNEQFFGPGTRLTVL.

This clonotype came up many times. The CDR3 DNA is TGTGCCAGCAGGGGACAGGGGTTATGGGAGACCCAGTACTTC. It codes for CASRGQGLWETQYF. The V and J genes are TRBV12-3 or TRBV12-4 and TRBJ2-5; 10 positions agree with TRBD1. After removal of 6 bases from V and 5 bases from J, the junction contained 6 bases not matched to a gene. CDR3 size: 14 residues.

This clonotype has more than one count but fewer than ten. The chain carries TRBV28 and TRBJ2-3; 7 bases match TRBD1. The CDR3 is 16 residues long. Trimming removed 5 bases from V and 4 bases from J; junction bases left unmatched: 12. In germline, CDR1 is MDHEN, CDR2 SYDVKM. CDR3 in amino acids: CASSTPDRTQPDTQYF. Here the CDR3 DNA reads TGTGCCAGCAGTACCCCGGACAGGACCCAACCAGATACGCAGTATTTT.

The V gene is TRBV4-3, the J gene TRBJ2-5; TRBD2 might be the D (6 bases). This CDR3 region has 16 residues. Germline V gene data show CDR1 as LGHNA and CDR2 as YSLEER. V lost 2 bases to trimming and J lost 5 bases, with 18 bases between them. The CDR3, as DNA: TGCGCCAGCAGCCAATCCGGGGGTCTCCCTGGGGAGACCCAGTACTTC. Its protein product is CASSQSGGLPGETQYF.

This clonotype was picked up many times. The rearrangement uses TRBV12-3 or TRBV12-4 and TRBJ1-2; TRBD1 might be the D (5 bases). The CDR3 sequence is 13 residues long. V was clipped by 7 bases and J by 8 bases, with 17 bases between them. The CDR3 reads CASTNQGLWGYTF. The CDR3 bases are TGTGCCAGCACCAACCAGGGCCTATGGGGCTACACCTTC.

This rearrangement joins TRBV4-2 to TRBJ1-1; D may be TRBD1 (5 bases). This CDR3 has 16 residues. V was pared by 2 bases and J by 1 base, with 14 bases between. In germline, CDR1 is LGHNA, CDR2 YNFKEQ. Written as DNA, the CDR3 is TGTGCCAGCAGCCAATCAAAGGCAGGGAGGAACACTGAAGCTTTCTTT. Protein product: CASSQSKAGRNTEAFF.

This clonotype was detected ten times or more. The rearrangement uses TRBV12-3 or TRBV12-4 and TRBJ2-1, with D tentatively TRBD2 (6 bases). Trimming stripped 5 bases from V and 0 bases from J, with 8 bases between. This CDR3 is 14 amino acids long. CDR3 nucleotide sequence: TGTGCCAGCAGTGGGGGGAGCTCCTACAATGAGCAGTTCTTC. Encoded protein: CASSGGSSYNEQFF.

A few counts support this clonotype. This sequence joins TRBV9 and TRBJ1-1; 7 bases agree with TRBD1. Looked up from germline, CDR1 is SGDLS and CDR2 is YYNGEE. V shed 0 bases, J shed 1 base, and the junction held 6 bases outside the gene matches. The CDR3 extends over 16 amino acids. CDR3 bases: TGTGCCAGCAGCGTAGCAAGAGGGACAGCGAACACTGAAGCTTTCTTT. Its translation is CASSVARGTANTEAFF.

This clonotype turned up a few times. The rearrangement uses TRBV25-1 and TRBJ1-1; D may be TRBD1 (6 bases). V shed 8 bases and J shed 4 bases, with 17 bases lying between them. CDR1 is MGHDK, CDR2 SYGVNS, per germline. This CDR3 spans 14 amino acids. CDR3 nucleotides: TGTGCCAGCTCGATAACGTCAGGGGCCACTGAAGCTTTCTTT. Its protein is CASSITSGATEAFF.

CDR3 amino acids: CASSLEWDRGVYEQYF. DNA for the CDR3: TGTGCCAGCAGCTTAGAATGGGACAGGGGGGTCTACGAGCAGTACTTC. The chain joins TRBV7-9 to TRBJ2-7, with TRBD1 matching over 11 bases. CDR1 and CDR2 (germline): SEHNR, FQNEAQ (reference sequence). The CDR3 has 16 residues. V gave up 1 base and J gave up 3 bases; unmatched junction bases: 5.